This T cell receptor (beta chain) was obtained from a study of beta chain features in type 1 diabetes. Findings and caveats of the study: Type 1 diabetes patients had TCRB CDR3s that were shorter (moderately but significantly so) in all four CD4+ subsets.

All of the isolated RNA was reverse transcribed, so expressed TCRB transcripts were sequenced. TCRdb keeps only in-frame clones here, not all; method: immunoSEQ multiplex PCR. The table shows some 350,000 clones, with approximately 13% occurring only once. This clone was picked up a small number of times. Antigen: not known. V gave up 8 bases and J gave up 13 bases, with 9 bases separating them. The CDR3 runs 9 residues. This TCR came from a woman aged 18-35 years with type 1 diabetes. The sample consisted of naive CD4+ T cells from blood. The chain is built from TRBV23-1 and TRBJ1-5; D remains unclear. TRBV23-1 is recorded as an ORF, its role being uncertain. CDR3 in amino acids: CASAPRQHF. Written as DNA, the CDR3 is TGCGCCAGCGCCCCCAGACAGCATTTT.